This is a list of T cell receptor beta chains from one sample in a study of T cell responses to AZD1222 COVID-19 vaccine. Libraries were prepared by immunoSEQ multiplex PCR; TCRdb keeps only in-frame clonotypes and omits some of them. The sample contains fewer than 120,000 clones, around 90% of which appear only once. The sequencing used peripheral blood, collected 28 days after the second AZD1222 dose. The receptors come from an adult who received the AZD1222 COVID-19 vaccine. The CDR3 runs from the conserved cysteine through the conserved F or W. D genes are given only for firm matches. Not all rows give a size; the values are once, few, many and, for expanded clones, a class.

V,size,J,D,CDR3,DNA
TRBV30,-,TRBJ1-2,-,CAWWRRGPAYGYTF,TGTGCCTGGTGGCGAAGGGGACCTGCCTATGGCTACACCTTC
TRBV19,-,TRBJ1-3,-,CASSAGNGNTIYF,TGTGCCAGTAGTGCGGGGAATGGAAACACCATATATTTT
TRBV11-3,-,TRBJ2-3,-,CASSGRGMGTDTQYF,TGTGCCAGCAGCGGCAGGGGAATGGGGACAGATACGCAGTATTTT
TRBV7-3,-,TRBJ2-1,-,CASSLTGNNEQFF,TGTGCCAGCAGCTTAACTGGAAACAATGAGCAGTTCTTC
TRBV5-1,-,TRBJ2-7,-,CASSTAPPAYEQYF,TGCGCCAGCAGCACTGCCCCACCCGCTTACGAGCAGTACTTC
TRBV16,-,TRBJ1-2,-,CASSQYLGEANYGYTF,TGTGCCAGCAGCCAATACTTGGGGGAAGCTAACTATGGCTACACCTTC
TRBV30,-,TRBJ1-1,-,CAWSVQVMNTEAFF,TGTGCCTGGAGTGTACAGGTTATGAACACTGAAGCTTTCTTT
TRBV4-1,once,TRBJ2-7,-,CASSQDAAGPTYEQYF,TGCGCCAGCAGCCAAGATGCGGCGGGTCCAACCTACGAGCAGTACTTC
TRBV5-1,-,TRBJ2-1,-,CASSQGTSYNEQFF,TGCGCCAGCAGCCAAGGGACAAGCTACAATGAGCAGTTCTTC
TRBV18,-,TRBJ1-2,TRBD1,CASSPDRGDNYGYTF,TGTGCCAGCTCACCGGACAGGGGCGACAACTATGGCTACACCTTC
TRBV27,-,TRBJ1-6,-,CASSLGPSPNSPLHF,TGTGCCAGCAGTTTGGGGCCTTCCCCAAATTCACCCCTCCACTTT
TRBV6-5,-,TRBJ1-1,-,CASSPDLGGLEAFF,TGTGCCAGCAGTCCCGATTTGGGGGGATTGGAAGCTTTCTTT
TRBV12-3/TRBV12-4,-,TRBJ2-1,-,CASSLSGDNEQFF,TGTGCCAGCAGTTTATCGGGGGACAATGAGCAGTTCTTC
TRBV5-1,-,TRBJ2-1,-,CASSITGHNEQFF,TGCGCCAGCAGCATTACAGGGCACAATGAGCAGTTCTTC
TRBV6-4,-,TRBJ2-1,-,CASSRSPPSYNEQFF,TGTGCCAGCAGCCGGTCGCCTCCCTCCTACAATGAGCAGTTCTTC
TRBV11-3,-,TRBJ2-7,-,CASSFRDRSSEQYF,TGTGCCAGCAGCTTCCGGGACCGGAGTAGCGAGCAGTACTTC
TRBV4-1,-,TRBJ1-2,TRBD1,CASSQDPGQGLNGYTF,TGCGCCAGCAGCCAAGATCCGGGACAGGGACTGAATGGCTACACCTTC
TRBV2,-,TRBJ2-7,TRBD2,CASSFFETSNEQYF,TGTGCCAGCAGTTTTTTTGAGACTAGCAACGAGCAGTACTTC
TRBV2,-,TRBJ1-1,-,CASSDRDTEAFF,TGTGCCAGCTCTGACCGGGACACCGAAGCTTTCTTT
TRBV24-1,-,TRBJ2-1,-,CATSVFLPSSYNEQFF,TGTGCCACCAGTGTTTTCTTACCAAGCTCCTACAATGAGCAGTTCTTC
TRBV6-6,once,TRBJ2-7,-,CASSYSADYEQYF,TGTGCCAGCAGTTACTCGGCTGACTACGAGCAGTACTTC
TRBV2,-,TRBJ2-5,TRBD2,CASSEDGGAWETQYF,TGTGCCAGCAGTGAAGACGGGGGGGCCTGGGAGACCCAGTACTTC
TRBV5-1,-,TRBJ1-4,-,CASSLEGATNEKLFF,TGCGCCAGCAGCTTAGAGGGAGCAACTAATGAAAAACTGTTTTTT
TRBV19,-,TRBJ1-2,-,CASSMGGEFYGYTF,TGTGCCAGTAGTATGGGAGGGGAGTTCTATGGCTACACCTTC
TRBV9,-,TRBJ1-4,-,CASSVEGTQWEKLFF,TGTGCCAGCAGCGTAGAAGGGACTCAATGGGAAAAACTGTTTTTT
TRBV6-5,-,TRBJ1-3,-,CASSIGGSTGNTIYF,TGTGCCAGCAGTATTGGGGGTAGCACTGGAAACACCATATATTTT
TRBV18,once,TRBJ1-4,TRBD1,CASSLSTGDRKLFF,TGTGCCAGCTCACTTTCGACAGGGGATAGAAAACTGTTTTTT
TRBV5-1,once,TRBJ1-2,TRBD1,CASSTGGGYGYTF,TGCGCCAGCAGTACAGGGGGTGGCTATGGCTACACCTTC
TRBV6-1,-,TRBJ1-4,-,CASSEAGTGNEKLFF,TGTGCCAGCAGTGAAGCGGGGACGGGTAATGAAAAACTGTTTTTT
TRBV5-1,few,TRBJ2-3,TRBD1,CASSPGQGTDTQYF,TGCGCCAGCAGCCCGGGACAGGGGACAGATACGCAGTATTTT
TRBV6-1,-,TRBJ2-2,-,CASSEGVASTGELFF,TGTGCCAGCAGTGAAGGGGTGGCTTCCACCGGGGAGCTGTTTTTT
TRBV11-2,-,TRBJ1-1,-,CASSGRGGGTEAFF,TGTGCCAGCAGCGGCAGGGGAGGCGGCACTGAAGCTTTCTTT
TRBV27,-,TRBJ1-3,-,CASSLTGSGNTIYF,TGTGCCAGCAGCCTAACAGGGTCTGGAAACACCATATATTTT
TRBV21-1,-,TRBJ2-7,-,CASSKAGQDTRYEQYF,TGTGCCAGCAGCAAAGCGGGACAGGATACTCGGTACGAGCAGTACTTC
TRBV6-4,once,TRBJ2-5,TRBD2,CASSDPILAGGTGETQYF,TGTGCCAGCAGTGACCCTATTTTGGCGGGAGGTACCGGAGAGACCCAGTACTTC